This passage covers 28 T cell receptor beta chains from one sample sequenced in a study of cytomegalovirus exposure and HLA in healthy donors. PCR employed 60 Vbeta and 13 Jbeta primers. Repertoires were generated with immunoSEQ multiplex PCR, while TCRdb's copy carries only in-frame clones and drops some. The table has approximately 200,000 clones, almost 85% seen once. Sequenced input: PBMCs. The origin of the receptors is a boy between 5 and 17 years old in good health and CMV-seronegative.

The chain carries TRBV7-8 and TRBJ1-5, with D possibly matching TRBD1 (5 bases). The germline CDR1 and CDR2 sequences are SGHVS and FQNEAQ. Trimming stripped 4 bases from V and 0 bases from J, with 10 bases between. The CDR3 extends over 15 amino acids. The CDR3 loop is CASSSRTSSNQPQHF. The CDR3, as DNA: TGTGCCAGCAGCTCAAGGACAAGTAGCAATCAGCCCCAGCATTTT.

This rearrangement joins TRBV6-1 to TRBJ1-2; D not certain. Germline assignment: CDR1 MNHNS and CDR2 SASEGT. The ends were cut back, 5 bases at V and 5 bases at J, with 9 bases in the middle. This CDR3 has 12 amino acids. CDR3 sequence reads: CASSLLAYGYTF. CDR3 nucleotides: TGTGCCAGCAGTCTGCTAGCTTATGGCTACACCTTC.

The V and J genes are TRBV2 and TRBJ2-7, with no clear D. Trimming pared 4 bases from V and 6 bases from J, leaving 10 bases between. Per germline, CDR1 SNHLY and CDR2 FYNNEI. This CDR3 is 12 amino acids long. CDR3 residues: CASSGDSREQYF. CDR3 DNA: TGTGCCAGCAGTGGCGATAGTCGCGAGCAGTACTTC.

V usage is TRBV30 and J usage is TRBJ1-1; possibly TRBD1 for D (6 bases). V was trimmed by 5 bases and J by 0 bases, leaving 10 bases between them. There are 13 residues in the CDR3. The germline gives CDR1 GTSNPN, CDR2 SVGIG (reference sequence). CDR3 loop: CAWGQHMNTEAFF. For the CDR3, the DNA is TGTGCCTGGGGACAGCACATGAACACTGAAGCTTTCTTT.

CDR3 DNA sequence: TGTGCCAGCAGCTTGGCGCAGGGGTTCGACATTCAGTACTTC. Translated: CASSLAQGFDIQYF. J is TRBJ2-4 and V is TRBV5-6; perhaps TRBD1 as D (6 bases). Germline assignment: CDR1 SGHDT and CDR2 YYEEEE. V shed 0 bases and J shed 8 bases, with 12 bases lying between them. The CDR3 loop spans 14 amino acids.

J is TRBJ2-5 and V is TRBV10-3; perhaps TRBD2 as D (7 bases). Trimming removed 10 bases from V and 7 bases from J, with 22 bases in between. The CDR3 loop spans 14 amino acids. Germline V gives CDR1 ENHRY, CDR2 SYGVKD. CDR3 region: CATGGRGGEGTQYF. CDR3 DNA: TGTGCCACCGGAGGGAGGGGGGGCGAAGGGACCCAGTACTTC.

The J gene is TRBJ2-3, the V gene TRBV2; TRBD2 matches at 10 bases. Germline CDR1 and CDR2: SNHLY and FYNNEI. The CDR3 runs 13 residues. Trimming cost V 6 bases and J 5 bases; bases outside gene matches: 2. This CDR3 reads CASRASGRDTQYF. CDR3 nucleotide sequence: TGTGCCAGCAGGGCTAGCGGGAGAGATACGCAGTATTTT.

The chain joins TRBV6-5 to TRBJ1-2; 7 positions agree with TRBD1. V lost 6 bases and J lost 2; bases outside the gene matches: 6. Germline V gene lookup returns CDR1 MNHEY and CDR2 SVGAGI. The CDR3 spans 14 residues. In DNA form, the CDR3 reads TGTGCCAGCAGGAACTCGGGACAGAACTATGGCTACACCTTC. Its translation is CASRNSGQNYGYTF.

The V and J genes are TRBV4-2 and TRBJ1-1, with TRBD1 as a possible D gene (6 bases). Germline CDR1 and CDR2: LGHNA and YNFKEQ. The ends were cut back, 1 base at V and 12 bases at J, with 12 bases in the middle. CDR3 size: 12 residues. The CDR3 region is CASSQGTVATFF. For the CDR3, the DNA is TGTGCCAGCAGCCAAGGGACAGTCGCCACTTTCTTT.

The CDR3, as DNA: TGTGCCTGGAGGGGCGAGACAGGAGTAGAAAAACTGTTTTTT. Encoded protein: CAWRGETGVEKLFF. This chain uses TRBV30 with TRBJ1-4; a possible D gene is TRBD1 (6 bases). The CDR3 length is 14 residues. CDR1 and CDR2 (germline): GTSNPN, SVGIG (reference sequence). The V and J ends lost 3 bases and 8 bases respectively, with 16 bases between them.

The J gene is TRBJ1-1, the V gene TRBV7-2; a possible D gene is TRBD1 (5 bases). V lost 4 bases and J 0 bases, leaving 15 bases between the germline ends. CDR1 is SGHTA and CDR2 is FQGNSA in the germline V gene. The CDR3 consists of 16 residues. The chain's CDR3 is CASSSNRKFMNTEAFF. The CDR3 coding sequence is TGTGCCAGCAGCTCGAACAGGAAATTCATGAACACTGAAGCTTTCTTT.

The chain joins TRBV30 to TRBJ1-2; weak D call: TRBD1 (6 bases). The length of the CDR3 is 14 residues. Germline V gene data show CDR1 as GTSNPN and CDR2 as SVGIG (reference sequence). V was shortened by 3 bases and J by 4 bases, with 15 bases between the two germline ends. The CDR3 loop is CAWSPKQGTYGYTF. Written as DNA, the CDR3 is TGTGCCTGGAGCCCTAAACAGGGTACCTATGGCTACACCTTC.

The chain recombines TRBV19 with TRBJ2-5; D is perhaps TRBD2 (6 bases). V gave up 5 bases and J gave up 5 bases, with 18 bases separating them. This CDR3 region has 15 residues. Per the germline V gene, CDR1 is LNHDA and CDR2 is SQIVND (reference sequence). The CDR3 sequence: CASSYNGGGVETQYF. For the CDR3, the DNA is TGTGCCAGTAGTTATAACGGCGGAGGGGTCGAGACCCAGTACTTC.

The J gene is TRBJ1-6, the V gene TRBV30; weak D call: TRBD1 (6 bases). CDR3 length: 13 residues. Germline V CDR1 and CDR2: GTSNPN, SVGIG (reference sequence). Trimming shortened V by 4 bases and J by 5 bases, and 9 bases separated the two germline ends. CDR3 loop: CAWTGQNNSPLHF. CDR3 DNA sequence: TGTGCCTGGACTGGACAGAATAATTCACCCCTCCACTTT.

The chain has TRBV18 and TRBJ2-7, with D possibly matching TRBD2 (5 bases). Trimming removed 0 bases at V and 5 bases at J, with 11 bases between. The CDR3 is 14 residues long. In germline, CDR1 is KGHSH, CDR2 LQKENI. CDR3 nucleotides: TGTGCCAGCTCACCACCGATCCTAGCCAACGAGCAGTACTTC. This codes for CASSPPILANEQYF.

There are a few counts of this clone. The gene calls are TRBV4-1 and TRBJ1-1, with D uncertain. The CDR3 spans 15 residues. The ends were cut back, 1 base at V and 3 bases at J, with 12 bases in the middle. Germline CDR1 and CDR2: MGHRA and YSYEKL. The CDR3 is CASSQGRQFDTEAFF. CDR3 sequence (DNA): TGCGCCAGCAGCCAAGGGAGGCAGTTCGACACTGAAGCTTTCTTT.

The genes are TRBV10-3 and TRBJ1-6; 9 nucleotides agree with TRBD1. The germline gives CDR1 ENHRY, CDR2 SYGVKD. The CDR3 extends over 17 amino acids. V shed 5 bases, J shed 5 bases, and the junction held 10 bases outside the gene matches. The CDR3 DNA follows: TGTGCCATCAGTCCGGGACAGGGAAGGGGCCATAATTCACCCCTCCACTTT. Translation gives CAISPGQGRGHNSPLHF.

This clone has only a few counts. The rearrangement joins TRBV25-1 to TRBJ1-2; possibly TRBD1 for D (5 bases). V was pared by 2 bases and J by 4 bases, with 5 bases between. The CDR3 loop spans 12 amino acids. CDR1 and CDR2 from the germline V gene are MGHDK and SYGVNS. CDR3 DNA: TGTGCCAGCAGTGAACAGGGCTATGGCTACACCTTC. This sequence encodes CASSEQGYGYTF.

Concerning this clone itself: In the same sample, other DNA sequences code for this CDR3. This rearrangement joins TRBV20-1 to TRBJ1-1; D gene unclear. The CDR3 spans 11 residues. The V gene lost 3 bases and the J gene lost 4 bases, with 6 bases spanning the gap. Per germline, CDR1 DFQATT and CDR2 SNEGSKA (reference sequence). Here the CDR3 DNA reads TGCAGTGCTAGCTTCCTCACTGAAGCTTTCTTT. Translation gives CSASFLTEAFF.

The V call is TRBV2, the J call TRBJ1-5; D might be TRBD1 (6 bases). This CDR3 contains 16 residues. The germline CDR1 and CDR2 sequences are SNHLY and FYNNEI. Trimming pared 8 bases from V and 0 bases from J, leaving 17 bases between. Written as DNA, the CDR3 is TGTGCCAGCCGGCATCAGGGGTCCTATAGCAATCAGCCCCAGCATTTT. Translated: CASRHQGSYSNQPQHF.

J is TRBJ2-3 and V is TRBV2, with D unclear. Per germline, CDR1 SNHLY and CDR2 FYNNEI. There are 14 residues in the CDR3. Trimming took 4 bases from V and 0 from J, leaving 8 bases between them. This CDR3 reads CASSGVWSTDTQYF. In nucleotides, the CDR3 is TGTGCCAGCAGTGGAGTCTGGAGCACAGATACGCAGTATTTT.

This clone was observed a handful of times. The sample carries other DNA sequences with the same CDR3. This rearrangement joins TRBV5-1 to TRBJ1-1; D is unclear. The V gene lost 4 bases and the J gene lost 4 bases, with 5 bases spanning the gap. CDR3 length: 11 residues. CDR1 and CDR2 (germline): SGHRS, YFSETQ. The CDR3 bases are TGCGCCAGCAGCCGGGGCACTGAAGCTTTCTTT. The encoded protein is CASSRGTEAFF.

V and J are TRBV28 and TRBJ1-4; 7 nucleotides agree with TRBD1. The CDR3 sequence is 16 residues long. The germline V gene has CDR1 MDHEN and CDR2 SYDVKM. V gave up 2 bases and J gave up 7 bases; unmatched junction bases: 10. As DNA, the CDR3 is TGTGCCAGCAGTTTACTACCGGGACAGTTAGGTGAAAAACTGTTTTTT. This codes for CASSLLPGQLGEKLFF.

This clone was seen only a few times. This rearrangement joins TRBV5-5 to TRBJ1-2; D remains ambiguous. V dropped 0 bases and J dropped 8 bases, with 14 bases sitting between them. CDR1 is SGHKS and CDR2 is YYEKEE in the germline V gene (reference sequence). The CDR3 runs to 14 residues. In nucleotides, the CDR3 is TGTGCCAGCAGCTTGGTAGCGGGAAGAGAGGGCTACACCTTC. Translating gives CASSLVAGREGYTF. The full variable domain, completed using reference TRBV5-5 and TRBJ1-2, is DAGVTQSPTHLIKTRGQQVTLRCSPISGHKSVSWYQQVLGQGPQFIFQYYEKEERGRGNFPDRFSARQFPNYSSELNVNALLLGDSALYLCASSLVAGREGYTFGSGTRLTVV.

The gene calls are TRBV9 and TRBJ2-2; D possibly corresponds to TRBD2 (5 bases). Trimming shortened V by 7 bases and J by 0 bases, and 19 bases separated the two germline ends. This CDR3 region has 17 residues. Per the germline V gene, CDR1 is SGDLS and CDR2 is YYNGEE. The CDR3 sequence is CASAWELGGANTGELFF. The CDR3 DNA reads TGTGCCAGCGCATGGGAGTTAGGAGGAGCGAACACCGGGGAGCTGTTTTTT.

The V gene is TRBV5-5, the J gene TRBJ1-5, with D tentatively TRBD1 (6 bases). V lost 1 base to trimming and J lost 3 bases, with 11 bases between them. In germline, CDR1 is SGHKS, CDR2 YYEKEE (reference sequence). CDR3 size: 15 residues. The CDR3 sequence: CASSLRQGINQPQHF. For the CDR3, the DNA is TGTGCCAGCAGCTTGCGGCAGGGGATCAATCAGCCCCAGCATTTT.

The gene calls are TRBV7-9 and TRBJ1-4; 8 bases map to TRBD1. The junction had 6 bases not matched to a gene; V was cut back by 2 bases and J by 7 bases. The germline gives CDR1 SEHNR, CDR2 FQNEAQ (reference sequence). This CDR3 has 15 residues. CDR3 protein: CASSLRQGTGEKLFF. CDR3 sequence (DNA): TGTGCCAGCAGCTTACGACAGGGGACGGGTGAAAAACTGTTTTTT.

This clone was recorded only once. The CDR3 DNA is TGTGCCAGCAGTGAATTTGGGGGGGCGCAGGCCGAGCAGTTCTTC. Protein sequence: CASSEFGGAQAEQFF. The V and J genes are TRBV6-1 and TRBJ2-1, with TRBD2 as a possible D gene (7 bases). CDR1 is MNHNS, CDR2 SASEGT, per germline. The V gene lost 2 bases and the J gene lost 10 bases, with 18 bases spanning the gap. The CDR3 is 15 residues long.